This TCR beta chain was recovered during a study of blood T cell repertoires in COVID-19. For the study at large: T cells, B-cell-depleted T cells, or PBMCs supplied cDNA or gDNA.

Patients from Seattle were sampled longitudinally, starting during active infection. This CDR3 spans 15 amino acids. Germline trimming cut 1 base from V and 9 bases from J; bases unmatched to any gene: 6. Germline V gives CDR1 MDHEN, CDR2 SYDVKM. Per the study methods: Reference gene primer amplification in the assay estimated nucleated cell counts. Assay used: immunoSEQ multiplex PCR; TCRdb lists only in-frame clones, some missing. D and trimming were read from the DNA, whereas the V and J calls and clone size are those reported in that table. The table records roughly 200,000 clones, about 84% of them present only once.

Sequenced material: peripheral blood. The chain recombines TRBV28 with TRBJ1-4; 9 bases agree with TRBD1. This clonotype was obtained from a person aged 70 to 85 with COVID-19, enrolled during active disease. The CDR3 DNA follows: TGTGCCAGCAGTTTATCCGGGACAGGGTTGAAAAAACTGTTTTTT. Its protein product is CASSLSGTGLKKLFF. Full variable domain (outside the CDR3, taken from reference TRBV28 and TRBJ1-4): DVKVTQSSRYLVKRTGEKVFLECVQDMDHENMFWYRQDPGLGLRLIYFSYDVKMKEKGDIPEGYSVSREKKERFSLILESASTNQTSMYLCASSLSGTGLKKLFFGSGTQLSVL.